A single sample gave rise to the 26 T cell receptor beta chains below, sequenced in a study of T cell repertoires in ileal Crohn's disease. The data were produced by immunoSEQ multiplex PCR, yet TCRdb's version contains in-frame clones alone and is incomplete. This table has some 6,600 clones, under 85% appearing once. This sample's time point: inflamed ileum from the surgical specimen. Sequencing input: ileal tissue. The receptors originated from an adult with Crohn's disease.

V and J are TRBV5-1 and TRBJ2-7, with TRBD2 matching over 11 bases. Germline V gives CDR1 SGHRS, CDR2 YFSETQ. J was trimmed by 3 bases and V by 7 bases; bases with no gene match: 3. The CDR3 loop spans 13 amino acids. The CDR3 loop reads CASAGLAVYEQYF. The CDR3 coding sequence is TGCGCCAGCGCGGGACTAGCGGTCTACGAGCAGTACTTC.

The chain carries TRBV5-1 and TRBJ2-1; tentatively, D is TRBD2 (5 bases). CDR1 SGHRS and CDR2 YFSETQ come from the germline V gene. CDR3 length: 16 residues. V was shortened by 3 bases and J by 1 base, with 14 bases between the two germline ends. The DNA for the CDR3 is TGCGCCAGCAGCTCCGGACTTTTCCCTTCCTACAATGAGCAGTTCTTC. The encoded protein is CASSSGLFPSYNEQFF.

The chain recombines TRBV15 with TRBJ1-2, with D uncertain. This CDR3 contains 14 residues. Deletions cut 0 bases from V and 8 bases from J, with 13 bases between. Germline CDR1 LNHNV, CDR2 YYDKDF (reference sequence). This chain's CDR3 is CATSRDMGSMGYTF. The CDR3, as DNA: TGTGCCACCAGCAGAGATATGGGGTCTATGGGCTACACCTTC.

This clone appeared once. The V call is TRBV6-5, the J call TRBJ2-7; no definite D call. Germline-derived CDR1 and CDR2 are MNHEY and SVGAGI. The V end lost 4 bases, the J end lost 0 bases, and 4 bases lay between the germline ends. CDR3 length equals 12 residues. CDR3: CASSSGSYEQYF. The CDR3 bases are TGTGCCAGCAGTTCCGGCTCCTACGAGCAGTACTTC.

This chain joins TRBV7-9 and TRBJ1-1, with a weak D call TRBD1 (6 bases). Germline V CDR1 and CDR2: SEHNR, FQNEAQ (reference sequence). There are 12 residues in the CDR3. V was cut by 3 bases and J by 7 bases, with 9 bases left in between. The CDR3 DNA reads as TGTGCCAGCAGCTTCGGGGGCATTGAAGCTTTCTTT. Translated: CASSFGGIEAFF.

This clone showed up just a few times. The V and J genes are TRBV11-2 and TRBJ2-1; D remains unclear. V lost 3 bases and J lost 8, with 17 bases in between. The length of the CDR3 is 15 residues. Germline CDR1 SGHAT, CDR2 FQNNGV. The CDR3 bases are TGTGCCAGCAGCTTTCTGGGGAACACCGGCCATGAGCAGTTCTTC. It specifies CASSFLGNTGHEQFF.

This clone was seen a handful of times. CDR3 region: CASSHMGQGGTGELFF. The CDR3 DNA reads TGCGCCAGCAGCCATATGGGACAGGGGGGCACCGGGGAGCTGTTTTTT. The rearrangement uses TRBV4-1 and TRBJ2-2, with 11 nucleotides matching TRBD1. Germline loops: CDR1 MGHRA, CDR2 YSYEKL. After removal of 3 bases from V and 4 bases from J, the junction contained 4 bases not matched to a gene. The CDR3 is made up of 16 amino acids.

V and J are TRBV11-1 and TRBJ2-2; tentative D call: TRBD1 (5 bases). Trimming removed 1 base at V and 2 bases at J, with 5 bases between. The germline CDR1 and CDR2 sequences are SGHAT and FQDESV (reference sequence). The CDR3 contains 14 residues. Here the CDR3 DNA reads TGTGCCAGCAGCTTAGGGACAAACACCGGGGAGCTGTTTTTT. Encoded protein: CASSLGTNTGELFF.

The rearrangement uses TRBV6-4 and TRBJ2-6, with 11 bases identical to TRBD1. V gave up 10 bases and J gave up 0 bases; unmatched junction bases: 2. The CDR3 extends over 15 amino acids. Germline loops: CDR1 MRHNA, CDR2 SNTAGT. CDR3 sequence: CATGTGGSGANVLTF. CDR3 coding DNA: TGTGCCACGGGGACAGGGGGCTCTGGGGCCAACGTCCTGACTTTC.

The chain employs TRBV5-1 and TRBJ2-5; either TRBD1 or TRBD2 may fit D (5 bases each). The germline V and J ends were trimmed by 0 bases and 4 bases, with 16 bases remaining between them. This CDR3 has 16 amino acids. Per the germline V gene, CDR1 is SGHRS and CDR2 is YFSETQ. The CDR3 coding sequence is TGCGCCAGCAGCTTGGTGTCTAGGGGAGAGATAGAGACCCAGTACTTC. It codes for CASSLVSRGEIETQYF.

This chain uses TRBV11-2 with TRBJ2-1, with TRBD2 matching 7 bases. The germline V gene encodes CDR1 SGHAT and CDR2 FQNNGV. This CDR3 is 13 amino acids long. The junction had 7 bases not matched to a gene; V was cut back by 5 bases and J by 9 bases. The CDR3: CASSVGGSSEQFF. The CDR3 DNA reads TGTGCCAGCAGCGTGGGGGGGTCGAGTGAGCAGTTCTTC.

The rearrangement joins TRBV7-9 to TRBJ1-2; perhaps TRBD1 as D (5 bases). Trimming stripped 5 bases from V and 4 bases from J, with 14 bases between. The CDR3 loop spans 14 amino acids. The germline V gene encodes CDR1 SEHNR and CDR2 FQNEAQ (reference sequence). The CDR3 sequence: CASSPPVGGYGYTF. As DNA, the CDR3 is TGTGCCAGCAGCCCCCCCGTGGGGGGCTATGGCTACACCTTC.

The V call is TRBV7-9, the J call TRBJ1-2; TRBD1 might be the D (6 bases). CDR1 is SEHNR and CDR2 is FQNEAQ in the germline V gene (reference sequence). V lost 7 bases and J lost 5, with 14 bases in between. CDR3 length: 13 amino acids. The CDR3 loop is CASTTGPPYGYTF. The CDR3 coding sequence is TGTGCCAGCACCACAGGGCCCCCTTATGGCTACACCTTC. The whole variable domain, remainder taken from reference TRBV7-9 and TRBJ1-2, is DTGVSQNPRHKITKRGQNVTFRCDPISEHNRLYWYRQTLGQGPEFLTYFQNEAQLEKSRLLSDRFSAERPKGSFSTLEIQRTEQGDSAMYLCASTTGPPYGYTFGSGTRLTVV.

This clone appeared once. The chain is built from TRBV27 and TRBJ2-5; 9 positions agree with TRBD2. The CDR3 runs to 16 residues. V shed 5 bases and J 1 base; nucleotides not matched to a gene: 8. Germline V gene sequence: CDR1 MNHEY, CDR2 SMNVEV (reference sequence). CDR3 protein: CASSNGLTSGQETQYF. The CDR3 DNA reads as TGTGCCAGCAGTAATGGGTTGACTAGCGGCCAAGAGACCCAGTACTTC.

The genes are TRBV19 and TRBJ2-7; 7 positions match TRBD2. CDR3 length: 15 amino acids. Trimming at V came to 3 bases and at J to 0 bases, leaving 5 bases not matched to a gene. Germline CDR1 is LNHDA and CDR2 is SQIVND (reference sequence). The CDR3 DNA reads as TGTGCCAGTAGTATCCGGGGAGGGGCCTCCTACGAGCAGTACTTC. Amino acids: CASSIRGGASYEQYF.

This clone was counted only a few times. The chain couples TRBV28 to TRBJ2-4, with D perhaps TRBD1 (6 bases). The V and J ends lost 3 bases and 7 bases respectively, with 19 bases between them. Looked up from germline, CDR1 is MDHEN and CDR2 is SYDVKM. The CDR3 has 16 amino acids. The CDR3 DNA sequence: TGTGCCAGCAGTTTTGGAAGGGCAGGGGAGTGGAACATTCAGTACTTC. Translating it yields CASSFGRAGEWNIQYF.

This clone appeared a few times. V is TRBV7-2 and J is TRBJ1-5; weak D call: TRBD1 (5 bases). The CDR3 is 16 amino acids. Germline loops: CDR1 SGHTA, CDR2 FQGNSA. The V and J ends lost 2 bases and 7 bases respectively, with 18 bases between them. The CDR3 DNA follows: TGTGCCAGCAGCTTACCCTCGGGGGGAAATACCCAGCCCCAGCATTTT. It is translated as CASSLPSGGNTQPQHF.

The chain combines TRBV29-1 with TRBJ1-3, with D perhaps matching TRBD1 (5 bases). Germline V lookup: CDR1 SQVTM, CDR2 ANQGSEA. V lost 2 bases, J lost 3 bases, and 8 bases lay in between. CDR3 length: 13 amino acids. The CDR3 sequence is CSVERGGGNTIYF. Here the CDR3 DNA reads TGCAGCGTTGAACGGGGGGGTGGAAACACCATATATTTT. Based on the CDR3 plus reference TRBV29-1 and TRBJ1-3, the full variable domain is SAVISQKPSRDICQRGTSLTIQCQVDSQVTMMFWYRQQPGQSLTLIATANQGSEATYESGFVIDKFPISRPNLTFSTLTVSNMSPEDSSIYLCSVERGGGNTIYFGEGSWLTVV.

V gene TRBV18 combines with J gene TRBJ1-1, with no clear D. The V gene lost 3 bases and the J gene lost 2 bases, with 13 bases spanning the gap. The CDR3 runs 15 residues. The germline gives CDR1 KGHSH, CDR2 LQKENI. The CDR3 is CASSPPATVNTEAFF. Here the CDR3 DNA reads TGTGCCAGCTCACCCCCGGCAACAGTCAACACTGAAGCTTTCTTT.

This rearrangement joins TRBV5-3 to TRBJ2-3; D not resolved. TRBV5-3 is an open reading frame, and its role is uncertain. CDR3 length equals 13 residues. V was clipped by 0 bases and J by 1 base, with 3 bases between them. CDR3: CARSLGRTDTQYF. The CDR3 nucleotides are TGTGCCAGAAGCTTGGGGCGCACAGATACGCAGTATTTT.

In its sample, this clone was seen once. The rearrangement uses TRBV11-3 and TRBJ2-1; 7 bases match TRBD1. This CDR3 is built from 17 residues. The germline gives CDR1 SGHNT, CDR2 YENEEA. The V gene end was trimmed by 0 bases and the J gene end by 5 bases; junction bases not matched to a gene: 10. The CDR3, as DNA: TGTGCCAGCAGCTTAGACCCATGGACAGGATGGGACAATGAGCAGTTCTTC. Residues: CASSLDPWTGWDNEQFF. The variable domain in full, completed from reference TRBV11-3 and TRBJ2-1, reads EAGVVQSPRYKIIEKKQPVAFWCNPISGHNTLYWYLQNLGQGPELLIRYENEEAVDDSQLPKDRFSAERLKGVDSTLKIQPAELGDSAVYLCASSLDPWTGWDNEQFFGPGTRLTVL.

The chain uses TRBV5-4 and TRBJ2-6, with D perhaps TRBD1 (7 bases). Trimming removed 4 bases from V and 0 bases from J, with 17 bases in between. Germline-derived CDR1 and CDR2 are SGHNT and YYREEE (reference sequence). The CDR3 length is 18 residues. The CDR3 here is CASSPGGGGLSGANVLTF. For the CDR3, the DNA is TGTGCCAGCAGCCCGGGTGGAGGGGGCCTCTCTGGGGCCAACGTCCTGACTTTC.

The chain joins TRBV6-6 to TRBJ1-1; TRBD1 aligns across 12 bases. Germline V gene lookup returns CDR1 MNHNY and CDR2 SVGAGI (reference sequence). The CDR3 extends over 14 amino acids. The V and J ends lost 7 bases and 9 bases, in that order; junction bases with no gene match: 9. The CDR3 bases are TGTGCCAGCATCGGACCGGGACAGGGGGCCCAAGCTTTCTTT. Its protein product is CASIGPGQGAQAFF.

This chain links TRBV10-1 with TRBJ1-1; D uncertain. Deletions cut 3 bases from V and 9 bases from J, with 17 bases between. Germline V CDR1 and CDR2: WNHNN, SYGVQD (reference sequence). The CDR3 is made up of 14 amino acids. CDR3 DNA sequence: TGCGCCAGCAGTGAATCAGGTGCGCCCCTACAAGCTTTCTTT. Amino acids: CASSESGAPLQAFF.

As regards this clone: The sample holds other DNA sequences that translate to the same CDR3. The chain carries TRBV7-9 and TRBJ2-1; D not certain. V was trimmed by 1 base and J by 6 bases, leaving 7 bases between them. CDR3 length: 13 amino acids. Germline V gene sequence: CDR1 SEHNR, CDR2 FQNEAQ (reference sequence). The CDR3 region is CASSLGSFNEQFF. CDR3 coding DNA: TGTGCCAGCAGCTTAGGTAGTTTCAATGAGCAGTTCTTC.

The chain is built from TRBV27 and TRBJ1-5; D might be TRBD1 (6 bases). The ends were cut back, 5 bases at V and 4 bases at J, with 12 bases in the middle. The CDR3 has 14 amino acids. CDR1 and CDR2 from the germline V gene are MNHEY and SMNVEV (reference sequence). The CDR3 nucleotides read TGTGCCAGCAGTCTCGGGACAAAGAATCAGCCCCAGCATTTT. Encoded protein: CASSLGTKNQPQHF.